The 29 T cell receptor beta chains below were found in one sample sequenced in a study of vaccination and CD4 T cells after COVID-19. Treatment: approximately 9-day PBMC culture with coronavirus spike peptide pools or control peptides (ViraFEST assay). These TCRs' antigens remain unknown. Oncomine TCR Beta short-read sequencing was applied to DNA from cultured CD4+ T cells. TCRdb re-called the PCR reads with MiXCR, one entry per CDR3 protein. The sample lists about 21,000 distinct CDR3 sequences; 38% were seen once. Specimen: CD4+ T cells from blood, cultured in vitro, collected before SARS-CoV-2 vaccination. The source of these receptors is a human donor who received a COVID-19 vaccine.

This clonotype showed up just a few times. The V call is TRBV2, the J call TRBJ2-3; 9 nucleotides match TRBD1. This CDR3 is 17 amino acids long. Unmatched junction bases numbered 4, after V lost 0 bases and J lost 0 bases. From germline, CDR1 is SNHLY and CDR2 FYNNEI. The CDR3 here is CASSEARTGASTDTQYF. The DNA of the CDR3 is TGTGCCAGCAGTGAAGCACGGACAGGGGCGAGCACAGATACGCAGTATTTT. Combining the CDR3 with reference TRBV2 and TRBJ2-3 gives the whole variable domain EPEVTQTPSHQVTQMGQEVILRCVPISNHLYFYWYRQILGQKVEFLVSFYNNEISEKSEIFDDQFSVERPDGSNFTLKIRSTKLEDSAMYFCASSEARTGASTDTQYFGPGTRLTVL.

There are a few counts of this clonotype. This chain uses TRBV20-1 with TRBJ1-5, with 9 positions matching TRBD1. Trimming cost V 3 bases and J 4 bases; bases outside gene matches: 4. CDR3 length equals 14 residues. The germline V gene encodes CDR1 DFQATT and CDR2 SNEGSKA (reference sequence). In DNA, the CDR3 is TGCAGTGCTAGTTCAGGACAGGGGAATCAGCCCCAGCATTTT. Encoded protein: CSASSGQGNQPQHF.

J is TRBJ2-1 and V is TRBV20-1; D is undetermined. V dropped 3 bases and J dropped 12 bases, with 15 bases sitting between them. CDR1 DFQATT and CDR2 SNEGSKA come from the germline V gene (reference sequence). The CDR3 consists of 12 residues. In DNA, the CDR3 is TGCAGTGCTAGTATAGGGTCAAAGGGGCAGTTCTTC. It is translated as CSASIGSKGQFF.

The V gene is TRBV6-1, the J gene TRBJ2-3; D not certain. This CDR3 has 13 amino acids. Deletions cut 6 bases from V and 6 bases from J, with 13 bases between. Germline CDR1 reads MNHNS; CDR2 reads SASEGT. In DNA, the CDR3 is TGTGCCAGCAGAGTGAATCCCCTTGATACGCAGTATTTT. Its protein product is CASRVNPLDTQYF.

This CDR3 reads CSAREEAHTYGYTF. The CDR3, as DNA: TGCAGTGCTAGAGAGGAAGCGCATACCTATGGCTACACCTTC. The chain is built from TRBV20-1 and TRBJ1-2; D remains ambiguous. Germline V lookup: CDR1 DFQATT, CDR2 SNEGSKA (reference sequence). There are 14 residues in the CDR3. V was trimmed by 0 bases and J by 4 bases, leaving 12 bases between them.

This clonotype appeared a few times. The junction and the germline gene differ at one end; a read error may be behind it. The chain recombines TRBV24-1 with TRBJ2-5; TRBD1 matches 7 bases. This CDR3 is 17 amino acids long. Germline V lookup: CDR1 KGHDR, CDR2 SFDVKD. CDR3 sequence reads: CASSDSTGFGVQQTQYF. The CDR3 DNA sequence: TGTGCCTCCAGTGATTCGACAGGGTTCGGTGTCCAACAGACCCAGTACTTC.

The chain combines TRBV11-2 with TRBJ1-2; D might be TRBD1 (5 bases). Germline CDR1 is SGHAT and CDR2 is FQNNGV. CDR3 length: 13 amino acids. The V gene lost 3 bases and the J gene lost 2 bases, with 7 bases spanning the gap. The CDR3 DNA reads as TGTGCCAGCAGCTTTCGACAGAACTATGGCTACACCTTC. It yields the protein CASSFRQNYGYTF.

This clonotype came up a few times. This chain links TRBV2 with TRBJ2-1; D remains ambiguous. The germline V and J ends were trimmed by 5 bases and 5 bases, with 7 bases remaining between them. Germline CDR1 is SNHLY and CDR2 is FYNNEI. This CDR3 contains 12 residues. The CDR3, as DNA: TGTGCCAGCAGTCTTTATGACAATGAGCAGTTCTTC. It translates to CASSLYDNEQFF. The full variable domain, with the rest looked up from reference TRBV2 and TRBJ2-1, is EPEVTQTPSHQVTQMGQEVILRCVPISNHLYFYWYRQILGQKVEFLVSFYNNEISEKSEIFDDQFSVERPDGSNFTLKIRSTKLEDSAMYFCASSLYDNEQFFGPGTRLTVL.

The chain has TRBV6-1 and TRBJ2-7; D is undetermined. CDR3 length equals 12 residues. With 3 bases removed from V and 1 base from J, the gap between germline ends came to 4 bases. CDR1 is MNHNS and CDR2 is SASEGT in the germline V gene. The chain's CDR3 is CASSDLSYEQYF. The CDR3 DNA is TGTGCCAGCAGTGATCTATCCTACGAGCAGTACTTC.

This clonotype was counted only a few times. V is TRBV11-3 and J is TRBJ2-3; D might be TRBD1 (6 bases). This CDR3 spans 16 amino acids. V lost 3 bases, J lost 0 bases, and 13 bases lay in between. CDR1 and CDR2 from the germline V gene are SGHNT and YENEEA. CDR3 loop: CASSFTTGVSTDTQYF. The CDR3, as DNA: TGTGCCAGCAGCTTCACGACAGGAGTTAGCACAGATACGCAGTATTTT.

This chain uses TRBV6-5 with TRBJ1-2, with TRBD1 as a possible D gene (6 bases). CDR1 MNHEY and CDR2 SVGAGI come from the germline V gene. V lost 4 bases and J 8 bases, leaving 20 bases between the germline ends. CDR3 length equals 15 residues. The CDR3 DNA reads TGTGCCAGCAGTTTTCCGGGAGGGGGTCGTGAGGGCTACACCTTC. It encodes CASSFPGGGREGYTF.

The chain links TRBV2 to TRBJ2-3; TRBD2 agrees at 7 bases. The length of the CDR3 is 17 residues. Germline V lookup: CDR1 SNHLY, CDR2 FYNNEI. V shed 8 bases and J 0 bases; nucleotides not matched to a gene: 14. The CDR3 sequence is CASPNVRTRASTDTQYF. CDR3 coding DNA: TGTGCCAGCCCGAACGTTAGGACTAGGGCTAGCACAGATACGCAGTATTTT.

This clonotype was recorded a few times. The rearrangement joins TRBV24-1 to TRBJ1-2; D ambiguous. Trimming pared 5 bases from V and 0 bases from J, leaving 9 bases between. The germline V gene has CDR1 KGHDR and CDR2 SFDVKD. This CDR3 spans 14 amino acids. CDR3 region: CATSGVSANYGYTF. The DNA of the CDR3 is TGTGCCACCAGTGGGGTTTCAGCTAACTATGGCTACACCTTC.

The chain is built from TRBV19 and TRBJ1-3; no clear D gene. The CDR3 covers 15 residues. Germline V gene lookup returns CDR1 LNHDA and CDR2 SQIVND (reference sequence). V was cut by 1 base and J by 0 bases, with 7 bases left in between. CDR3: CASSIGTGSGNTIYF. The CDR3 region has the DNA TGTGCCAGTAGTATAGGAACCGGCTCTGGAAACACCATATATTTT. The variable domain in full, with the rest retrieved from reference TRBV19 and TRBJ1-3, is DGGITQSPKYLFRKEGQNVTLSCEQNLNHDAMYWYRQDPGQGLRLIYYSQIVNDFQKGDIAEGYSVSREKKESFPLTVTSAQKNPTAFYLCASSIGTGSGNTIYFGEGSWLTVV.

The rearrangement joins TRBV20-1 to TRBJ2-1; unclear D gene. CDR1 and CDR2 (germline): DFQATT, SNEGSKA (reference sequence). The CDR3 has 16 residues. V was pared by 0 bases and J by 4 bases, with 16 bases between. The CDR3 sequence: CSARDVLLGKYNEQFF. CDR3 nucleotides: TGCAGTGCTAGAGATGTCCTTTTGGGGAAATACAATGAGCAGTTCTTC.

This clonotype was seen a few times. The chain joins TRBV27 to TRBJ2-3; D assignment may be TRBD1 or TRBD2 (6 bases each). CDR1 and CDR2 (germline): MNHEY, SMNVEV (reference sequence). V lost 3 bases, J lost 0 bases, and 25 bases lay in between. The CDR3 extends over 20 amino acids. This CDR3 reads CASSFRMFLGGPPSTDTQYF. CDR3 sequence (DNA): TGTGCCAGCAGTTTTCGTATGTTTTTGGGGGGCCCTCCTAGCACAGATACGCAGTATTTT.

This clonotype appeared once. The V call is TRBV2, the J call TRBJ2-1; the D gene is possibly TRBD2 (6 bases). Per the germline V gene, CDR1 is SNHLY and CDR2 is FYNNEI. The CDR3 contains 15 residues. V was cut by 2 bases and J by 6 bases, with 14 bases left in between. In DNA, the CDR3 is TGTGCCAGCAGTGAACTCGGCGGGGTGGGCAATGAGCAGTTCTTC. Translated, it gives CASSELGGVGNEQFF.

This chain connects TRBV2 to TRBJ2-3, with 9 bases matching TRBD1. In germline, CDR1 is SNHLY, CDR2 FYNNEI. Losses at the gene ends were 5 bases for V and 4 bases for J; bases not matched to a gene: 4. The CDR3 length is 14 residues. The CDR3 DNA is TGTGCCAGCAGTACACAGGGGGCCCCAGATACGCAGTATTTT. Its protein product is CASSTQGAPDTQYF.

This clonotype was seen a handful of times. V gene TRBV25-1 combines with J gene TRBJ1-1; 7 bases line up with TRBD1. From germline, CDR1 is MGHDK and CDR2 SYGVNS. Trimming at V came to 8 bases and at J to 7 bases, leaving 10 bases not matched to a gene. The CDR3 length is 13 residues. This CDR3 is CASGPSGGGEAFF. CDR3 coding DNA: TGTGCCAGCGGACCATCAGGGGGTGGTGAAGCTTTCTTT.

The chain uses TRBV29-1 and TRBJ2-3; TRBD2 might be the D (5 bases). V was trimmed by 7 bases and J by 4 bases, leaving 15 bases between them. CDR1 and CDR2 (germline): SQVTM, ANQGSEA. CDR3 length: 13 residues. The CDR3 DNA reads TGCAGCGCTCGGCCCAGCGGACCAGATACGCAGTATTTT. This encodes CSARPSGPDTQYF.

A few counts support this clonotype. V and J are TRBV27 and TRBJ1-6; 10 bases align to TRBD1. The CDR3 length is 18 residues. V shed 3 bases and J 1 base; nucleotides not matched to a gene: 6. Germline CDR1 and CDR2: MNHEY and SMNVEV (reference sequence). For the CDR3, the DNA is TGTGCCAGCAGTTTCGCCGGGGGACAGGGGTCCTATAATTCACCCCTCCACTTT. It specifies CASSFAGGQGSYNSPLHF.

This chain uses TRBV24-1 with TRBJ2-5; 11 bases match TRBD1. Trimming cost V 9 bases and J 5 bases; bases outside gene matches: 10. CDR1 is KGHDR, CDR2 SFDVKD, per germline. This CDR3 spans 15 amino acids. This CDR3 reads CATGLGQGASETQYF. CDR3 coding DNA: TGTGCCACCGGGCTTGGACAGGGGGCGAGTGAGACCCAGTACTTC.

The chain couples TRBV6-4 to TRBJ1-2; possibly TRBD1 for D (6 bases). Germline CDR1 reads MRHNA; CDR2 reads SNTAGT. CDR3 length: 14 amino acids. V gave up 2 bases and J gave up 4 bases, with 11 bases separating them. CDR3 in DNA: TGTGCCAGCAGTGACGCCCCAGGGGCCTATGGCTACACCTTC. Translation gives CASSDAPGAYGYTF.

The chain links TRBV5-1 to TRBJ1-2, with TRBD1 matching 7 bases. The V gene's germline CDR1 is SGHRS and CDR2 YFSETQ. This CDR3 has 15 amino acids. With V trimmed by 4 bases and J by 4 bases, 10 bases remained unmatched. The CDR3 DNA follows: TGCGCCAGCAGCCTACTACAGGGGAGCGGCTATGGCTACACCTTC. Encoded protein: CASSLLQGSGYGYTF.

Here the CDR3 reads CASRDTGELFF. CDR3 nucleotide sequence: TGTGCCAGCAGAGACACCGGGGAGCTGTTTTTT. The chain is built from TRBV2 and TRBJ2-2; D remains ambiguous. The CDR3 runs 11 residues. V was pared by 6 bases and J by 3 bases, with 2 bases between. CDR1 and CDR2 (germline): SNHLY, FYNNEI.

This clonotype was seen a handful of times. The rearrangement joins TRBV19 to TRBJ1-2, with 9 bases identical to TRBD1. CDR1 and CDR2 (germline): LNHDA, SQIVND (reference sequence). The CDR3 runs 16 residues. The ends lost 4 bases at V and 6 bases at J; junction bases unmatched: 12. Here the CDR3 DNA reads TGTGCCAGTAGTACTTCCCGGGACAGGGTTTTAAATGGCTACACCTTC. This translates into CASSTSRDRVLNGYTF.

This clonotype showed up just a few times. The chain joins TRBV2 to TRBJ2-5; D remains ambiguous. CDR3 size: 13 residues. Deletions cut 0 bases from V and 2 bases from J, with 4 bases between. CDR1 and CDR2 (germline): SNHLY, FYNNEI. CDR3 nucleotides: TGTGCCAGCAGTGAAGCCGATCAAGAGACCCAGTACTTC. This gives the protein CASSEADQETQYF.

Only a few counts were recorded for this clonotype. In DNA form, the CDR3 reads TGTGCCAGCGCGAAGGGGGGGTTCTACGAGCAGTACTTC. It specifies CASAKGGFYEQYF. The J gene is TRBJ2-7, the V gene TRBV7-9, with D tentatively TRBD2 (7 bases). Germline V lookup: CDR1 SEHNR, CDR2 FQNEAQ (reference sequence). Trimming removed 8 bases from V and 3 bases from J, with 14 bases in between. The CDR3 loop spans 13 amino acids.

The chain carries TRBV21-1 and TRBJ2-7; TRBD1 was called by the table and not checked on the DNA. TRBV21-1 is recorded as a pseudogene. The CDR3 is 15 residues long. The CDR3 region has the DNA TGTGCCACCCAAGACAGGGCCCGGGGTCCCTACGAGCAGTACTTC. Translating it yields CATQDRARGPYEQYF.